This TCR beta chain was retrieved from a study of OX40 agonist ivuxolimab in advanced cancers. General study findings and limits: The specificity for antigen of the expanded peripheral T cells was not determined.

Per germline, CDR1 SGDLS and CDR2 YYNGEE. V was cut by 4 bases and J by 2 bases, with 15 bases left in between. The CDR3 runs 16 residues. With regard to this clone: Its antigen remains unknown.

Sequenced by immunoSEQ multiplex PCR; TCRdb stores in-frame clones only, minus some. The table has approximately 44,000 clones, about 80% seen once. The sample in question was CD4+ or CD8+ T cells sorted from blood, obtained in a trial of the OX40 agonist ivuxolimab. The chain carries TRBV9 and TRBJ2-2; tentatively, D is TRBD2 (5 bases). The receptor's source is an adult with an advanced solid tumor such as melanoma, head and neck, liver or kidney cancer. The CDR3 DNA reads as TGTGCCAGCAGCCCCCATACGGGAAGCAACACCGGGGAGCTGTTTTTT. Translating gives CASSPHTGSNTGELFF. The whole variable domain, filled in from reference TRBV9 and TRBJ2-2, reads DSGVTQTPKHLITATGQRVTLRCSPRSGDLSVYWYQQSLDQGLQFLIQYYNGEERAKGNILERFSAQQFPDLHSELNLSSLELGDSALYFCASSPHTGSNTGELFFGEGSRLTVL.